This passage covers 19 T cell receptor beta chains from one sample sequenced in a study of blood T cell repertoires in COVID-19. Data came from immunoSEQ multiplex PCR; TCRdb stores just in-frame clones and leaves some out. The sample comprises fewer than 500,000 clones, 70% to 90% of which are singletons, and under 2% rests with the top ten. The sequencing sample was made of PBMCs or T cells enriched from blood (not recorded which). The origin of the receptors is a woman younger than 30 with acute COVID-19.

The chain recombines TRBV12-3 or TRBV12-4 with TRBJ2-1, with D unclear. The CDR3 sequence is 12 residues long. V was pared by 1 base and J by 10 bases, with 8 bases between. This CDR3 is CASSLGPREQFF. The DNA of the CDR3 is TGTGCCAGCAGTTTAGGGCCCAGAGAGCAGTTCTTC.

In regard to this clone: The same CDR3 is also encoded by other DNA sequences in this sample. The CDR3 loop reads CASSLGADTQYF. The CDR3 bases are TGTGCCAGCAGCTTAGGAGCAGATACGCAGTATTTT. The chain is built from TRBV11-2 and TRBJ2-3; no definite D call. Germline V lookup: CDR1 SGHAT, CDR2 FQNNGV. V was clipped by 1 base and J by 4 bases, with 3 bases between them. CDR3 length equals 12 residues.

This clone was picked up a small number of times. V gene TRBV28 combines with J gene TRBJ1-2, with 9 bases that match TRBD1. The J segment lost 5 bases and the V segment lost 8 bases, leaving 9 bases of the junction unmatched. Germline CDR1 reads MDHEN; CDR2 reads SYDVKM. The CDR3 extends over 14 amino acids. CDR3 protein: CASVPGTGTYGYTF. DNA for the CDR3: TGTGCCAGCGTCCCCGGGACAGGGACATATGGCTACACCTTC.

The chain joins TRBV19 to TRBJ1-2; D may be TRBD1 (5 bases). CDR1 LNHDA and CDR2 SQIVND come from the germline V gene (reference sequence). This CDR3 is built from 15 residues. Trimming took off 2 bases at V and 0 bases at J, with 10 bases between the two ends. CDR3 residues: CASSIQRGANYGYTF. The CDR3 region has the DNA TGTGCCAGTAGTATACAAAGGGGCGCTAACTATGGCTACACCTTC.

The gene calls are TRBV15 and TRBJ1-2; D is possibly TRBD1 (6 bases). CDR3 length: 18 amino acids. Germline assignment: CDR1 LNHNV and CDR2 YYDKDF (reference sequence). The V gene lost 0 bases and the J gene lost 3 bases, with 20 bases spanning the gap. CDR3 bases: TGTGCCACCAGCAGAGAGGGGGTCCCCCCTAAGGGGGACTATGGCTACACCTTC. Amino acids: CATSREGVPPKGDYGYTF.

The rearrangement uses TRBV30 and TRBJ1-5; D is undetermined. Deletions cut 2 bases from V and 0 bases from J, with 5 bases between. This CDR3 comprises 13 residues. Germline V gene data show CDR1 as GTSNPN and CDR2 as SVGIG (reference sequence). This chain's CDR3 is CAWSYSSNQPQHF. The CDR3, as DNA: TGTGCCTGGAGTTACAGTAGCAATCAGCCCCAGCATTTT.

The chain is built from TRBV27 and TRBJ2-7, with D unclear. V was shortened by 3 bases and J by 2 bases, with 11 bases between the two germline ends. CDR3 length equals 14 residues. Germline V gives CDR1 MNHEY, CDR2 SMNVEV (reference sequence). DNA for the CDR3: TGTGCCAGCAGTTTGTTAGTCACCCCCTACGAGCAGTACTTC. Its translation: CASSLLVTPYEQYF.

The chain links TRBV7-9 to TRBJ1-1; D not certain. V was shortened by 2 bases and J by 2 bases, with 6 bases between the two germline ends. Germline V gene lookup returns CDR1 SEHNR and CDR2 FQNEAQ (reference sequence). CDR3 length: 13 residues. The CDR3 loop is CASSLNSNTEAFF. CDR3 DNA sequence: TGTGCCAGCAGCTTAAATAGTAACACTGAAGCTTTCTTT.

The chain joins TRBV7-2 to TRBJ1-5, with TRBD1 identical over 7 bases. This CDR3 contains 15 residues. Trimming cost V 1 base and J 4 bases; bases outside gene matches: 4. Germline values: CDR1 SGHTA, CDR2 FQGNSA. The CDR3 sequence is CASSLVPGQNQPQHF. CDR3 bases: TGTGCCAGCAGCTTAGTCCCGGGACAGAATCAGCCCCAGCATTTT.

In this sample, this clone turned up once. CDR3 bases: TGTGCCAGCAGTAGGACAGGCTCTGGAAACACCATATATTTT. Translation gives CASSRTGSGNTIYF. The chain combines TRBV25-1 with TRBJ1-3, with TRBD1 matching over 7 bases. Looked up from germline, CDR1 is MGHDK and CDR2 is SYGVNS. The CDR3 is made up of 14 amino acids. With V trimmed by 5 bases and J by 0 bases, 1 base remained unmatched.

J is TRBJ1-2 and V is TRBV18; 7 positions match TRBD1. CDR1 is KGHSH and CDR2 is LQKENI in the germline V gene. V was clipped by 3 bases and J by 9 bases; unmatched bases: 10. This CDR3 is built from 14 residues. The CDR3 spells CASSPGTEEGRYTF. The CDR3 DNA reads TGTGCCAGCTCACCTGGGACAGAGGAGGGACGCTACACCTTC. The variable domain in full, with the rest retrieved from reference TRBV18 and TRBJ1-2, is NAGVMQNPRHLVRRRGQEARLRCSPMKGHSHVYWYRQLPEEGLKFMVYLQKENIIDESGMPKERFSAEFPKEGPSILRIQQVVRGDSAAYFCASSPGTEEGRYTFGSGTRLTVV.

CDR3 sequence reads: CASSYRGSFPDTQYF. CDR3 coding DNA: TGTGCCAGCAGTTACCGGGGAAGTTTCCCAGATACGCAGTATTTT. The V and J genes are TRBV6-5 and TRBJ2-3; D possibly corresponds to TRBD2 (5 bases). From germline, CDR1 is MNHEY and CDR2 SVGAGI. The V gene lost 2 bases and the J gene lost 4 bases, with 13 bases spanning the gap. This CDR3 has 15 amino acids.

The chain has TRBV7-9 and TRBJ2-1; 7 positions match TRBD2. Unmatched junction bases numbered 3, after V lost 5 bases and J lost 8 bases. The CDR3 length is 12 residues. Germline V gene lookup returns CDR1 SEHNR and CDR2 FQNEAQ (reference sequence). CDR3 residues: CASSILAHEQFF. The CDR3 nucleotides read TGTGCCAGCAGCATACTAGCGCATGAGCAGTTCTTC.

The chain is built from TRBV5-4 and TRBJ1-1, with 9 bases aligning to TRBD1. V dropped 4 bases and J dropped 4; count of bases not matched to a gene: 5. Per germline, CDR1 SGHNT and CDR2 YYREEE (reference sequence). This CDR3 has 14 amino acids. The CDR3 loop is CASSIQGAGTEAFF. The CDR3 coding sequence is TGTGCCAGCAGCATACAGGGGGCCGGCACTGAAGCTTTCTTT.

This clone was observed a single time. The rearrangement uses TRBV10-1 and TRBJ1-1; D gene uncertain. The CDR3 runs 13 residues. In germline, CDR1 is WNHNN, CDR2 SYGVQD (reference sequence). V was pared by 6 bases and J by 3 bases, with 11 bases between. This CDR3 is CASREDIYTEAFF. DNA of the CDR3: TGCGCCAGCAGAGAAGACATTTACACTGAAGCTTTCTTT.

The chain couples TRBV19 to TRBJ2-2; 8 bases are shared with TRBD2. This CDR3 spans 16 amino acids. Germline V CDR1 and CDR2: LNHDA, SQIVND (reference sequence). V shed 7 bases, J shed 8 bases, and the junction held 15 bases outside the gene matches. The CDR3 bases are TGTGCCAGTATCCGGGCGGGAGGCCACTTGGGGGGGGAGCTGTTTTTT. The encoded protein is CASIRAGGHLGGELFF. The full variable domain, completed using reference TRBV19 and TRBJ2-2, is DGGITQSPKYLFRKEGQNVTLSCEQNLNHDAMYWYRQDPGQGLRLIYYSQIVNDFQKGDIAEGYSVSREKKESFPLTVTSAQKNPTAFYLCASIRAGGHLGGELFFGEGSRLTVL.

The rearrangement links TRBV7-8 to TRBJ1-5, with 7 bases identical to TRBD1. The CDR3 length is 15 residues. After removal of 5 bases from V and 0 bases from J, the junction contained 4 bases not matched to a gene. The germline V gene has CDR1 SGHVS and CDR2 FQNEAQ. The CDR3 region has the DNA TGTGCCAGCAGCCGGGACAGATTTAGCAATCAGCCCCAGCATTTT. Protein product: CASSRDRFSNQPQHF.

J is TRBJ2-7 and V is TRBV28, with 9 positions matching TRBD1. Germline V gene data show CDR1 as MDHEN and CDR2 as SYDVKM. The CDR3 totals 12 residues. J lost 5 bases, V lost 5 bases, and 1 base had no gene match. The DNA of the CDR3 is TGTGCCAGCAGTGGACAGGGGAACGAGCAGTACTTC. Translated: CASSGQGNEQYF.

CDR3 amino acids: CASTPPGWGRVGSPLHF. In DNA, the CDR3 is TGTGCCAGCACCCCTCCCGGTTGGGGGCGGGTTGGTTCACCCCTCCACTTT. The chain has TRBV2 and TRBJ1-6; D is perhaps TRBD1 (6 bases). The CDR3 sequence is 17 residues long. Germline V gene data show CDR1 as SNHLY and CDR2 as FYNNEI. Deletions cut 7 bases from V and 9 bases from J, with 25 bases between.